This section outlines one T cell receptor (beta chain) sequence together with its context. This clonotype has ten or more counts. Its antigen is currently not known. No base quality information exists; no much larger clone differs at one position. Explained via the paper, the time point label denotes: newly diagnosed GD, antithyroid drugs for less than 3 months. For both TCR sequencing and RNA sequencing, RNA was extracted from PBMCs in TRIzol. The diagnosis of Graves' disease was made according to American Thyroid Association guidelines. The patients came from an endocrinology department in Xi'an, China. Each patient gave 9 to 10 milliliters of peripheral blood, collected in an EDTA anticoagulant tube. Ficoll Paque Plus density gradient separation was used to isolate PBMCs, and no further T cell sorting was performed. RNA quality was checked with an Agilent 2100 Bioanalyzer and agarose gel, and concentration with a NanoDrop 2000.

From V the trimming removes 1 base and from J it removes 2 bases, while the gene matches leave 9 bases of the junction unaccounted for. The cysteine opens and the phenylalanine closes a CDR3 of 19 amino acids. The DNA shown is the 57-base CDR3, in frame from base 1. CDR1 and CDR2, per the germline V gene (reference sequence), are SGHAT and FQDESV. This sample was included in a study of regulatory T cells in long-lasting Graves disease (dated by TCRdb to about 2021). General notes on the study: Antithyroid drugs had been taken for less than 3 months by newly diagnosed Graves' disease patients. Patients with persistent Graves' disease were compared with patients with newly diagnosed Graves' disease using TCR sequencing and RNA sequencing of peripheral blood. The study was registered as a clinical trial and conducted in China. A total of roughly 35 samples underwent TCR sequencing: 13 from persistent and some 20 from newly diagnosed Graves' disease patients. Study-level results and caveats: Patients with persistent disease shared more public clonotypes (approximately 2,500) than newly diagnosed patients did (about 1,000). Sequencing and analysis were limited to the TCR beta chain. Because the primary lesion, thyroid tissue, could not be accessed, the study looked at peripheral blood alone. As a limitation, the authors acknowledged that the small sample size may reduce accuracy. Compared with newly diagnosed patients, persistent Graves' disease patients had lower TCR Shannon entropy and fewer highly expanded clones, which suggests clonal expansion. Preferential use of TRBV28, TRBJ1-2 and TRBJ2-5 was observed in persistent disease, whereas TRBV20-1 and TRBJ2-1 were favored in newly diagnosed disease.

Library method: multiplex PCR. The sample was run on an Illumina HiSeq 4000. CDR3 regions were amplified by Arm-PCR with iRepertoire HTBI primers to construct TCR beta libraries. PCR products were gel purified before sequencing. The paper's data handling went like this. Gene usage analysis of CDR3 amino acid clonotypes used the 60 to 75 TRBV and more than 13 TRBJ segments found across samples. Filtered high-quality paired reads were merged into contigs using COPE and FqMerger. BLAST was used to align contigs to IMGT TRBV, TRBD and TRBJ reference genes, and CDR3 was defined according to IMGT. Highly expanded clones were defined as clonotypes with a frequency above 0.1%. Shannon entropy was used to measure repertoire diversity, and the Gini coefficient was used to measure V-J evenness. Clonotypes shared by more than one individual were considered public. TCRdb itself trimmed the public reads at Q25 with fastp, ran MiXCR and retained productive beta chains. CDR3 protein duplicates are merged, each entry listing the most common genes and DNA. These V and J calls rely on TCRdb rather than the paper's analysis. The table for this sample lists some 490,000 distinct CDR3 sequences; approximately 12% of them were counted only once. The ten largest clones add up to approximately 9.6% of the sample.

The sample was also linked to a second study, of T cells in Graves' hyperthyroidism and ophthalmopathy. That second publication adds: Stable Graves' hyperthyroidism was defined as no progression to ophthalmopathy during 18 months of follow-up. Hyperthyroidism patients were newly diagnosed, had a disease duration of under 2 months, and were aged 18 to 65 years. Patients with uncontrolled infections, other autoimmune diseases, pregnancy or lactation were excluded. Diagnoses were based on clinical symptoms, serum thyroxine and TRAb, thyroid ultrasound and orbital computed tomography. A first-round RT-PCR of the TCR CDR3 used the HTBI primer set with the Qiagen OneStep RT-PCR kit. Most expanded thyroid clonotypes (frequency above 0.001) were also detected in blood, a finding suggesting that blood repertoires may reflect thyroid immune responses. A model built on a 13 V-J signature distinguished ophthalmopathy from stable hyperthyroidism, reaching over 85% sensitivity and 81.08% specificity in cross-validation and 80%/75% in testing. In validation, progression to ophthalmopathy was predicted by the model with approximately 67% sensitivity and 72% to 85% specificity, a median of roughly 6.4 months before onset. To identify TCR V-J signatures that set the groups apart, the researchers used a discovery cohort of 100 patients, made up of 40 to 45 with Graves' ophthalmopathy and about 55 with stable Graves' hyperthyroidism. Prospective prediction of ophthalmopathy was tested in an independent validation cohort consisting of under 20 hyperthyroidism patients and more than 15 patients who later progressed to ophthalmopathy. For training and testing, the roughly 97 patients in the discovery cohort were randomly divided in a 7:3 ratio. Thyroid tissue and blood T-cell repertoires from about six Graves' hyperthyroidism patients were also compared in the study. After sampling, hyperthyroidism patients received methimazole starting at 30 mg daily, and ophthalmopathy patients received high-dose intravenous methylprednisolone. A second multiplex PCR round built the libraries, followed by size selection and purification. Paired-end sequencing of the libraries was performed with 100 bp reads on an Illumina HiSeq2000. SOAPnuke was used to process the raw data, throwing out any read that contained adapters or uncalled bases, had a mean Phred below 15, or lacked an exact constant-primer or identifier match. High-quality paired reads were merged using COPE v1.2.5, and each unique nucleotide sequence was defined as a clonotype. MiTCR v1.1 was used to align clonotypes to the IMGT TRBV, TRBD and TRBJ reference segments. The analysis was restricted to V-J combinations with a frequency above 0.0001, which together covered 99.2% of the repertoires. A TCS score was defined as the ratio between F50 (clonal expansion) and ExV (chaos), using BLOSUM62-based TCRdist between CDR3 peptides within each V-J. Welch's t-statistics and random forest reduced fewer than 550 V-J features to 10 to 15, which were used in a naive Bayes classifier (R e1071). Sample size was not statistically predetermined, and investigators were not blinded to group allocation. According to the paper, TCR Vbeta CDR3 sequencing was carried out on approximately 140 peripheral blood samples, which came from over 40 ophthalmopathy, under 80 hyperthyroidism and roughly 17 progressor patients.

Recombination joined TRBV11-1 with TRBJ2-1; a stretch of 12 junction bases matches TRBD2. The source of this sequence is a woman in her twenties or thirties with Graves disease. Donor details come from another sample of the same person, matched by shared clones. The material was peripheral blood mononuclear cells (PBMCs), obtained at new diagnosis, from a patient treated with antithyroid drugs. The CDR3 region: CASSLDPLGLAGPYNEQFF. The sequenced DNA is TGTGCCAGCAGCTTAGATCCATTGGGACTAGCGGGTCCCTACAATGAGCAGTTCTTC.